These 14 T cell receptor beta chains were all obtained from the same sample, sequenced in a study of cytomegalovirus exposure and HLA in healthy donors. 13 Jbeta primers and 60 Vbeta primers were used for the PCR. This table comes from immunoSEQ multiplex PCR, and its TCRdb copy is limited to in-frame clones, with some not included. The sample gives about 120,000 clones, 70% to 80% of which show up once; around 4.9% is in the top ten. Input material: PBMCs. These receptors all come from a man aged 50 to 59 in good health and CMV-seropositive.

The chain carries TRBV7-2 and TRBJ2-3; D is ambiguous. Trimming removed 5 bases at V and 8 bases at J, with 14 bases between. The V gene's germline CDR1 is SGHTA and CDR2 FQGNSA. The CDR3 runs 13 residues. The CDR3 protein is CASSLEKITTQYF. The CDR3 nucleotides read TGTGCCAGCAGCCTCGAGAAGATTACTACGCAGTATTTT.

CDR3 DNA sequence: TGTGCCAGCTCACCACCCCCAGCGGGAGGCACAGATACGCAGTATTTT. Translating it yields CASSPPPAGGTDTQYF. The V call is TRBV18, the J call TRBJ2-3, with TRBD2 matching over 8 bases. Germline V lookup: CDR1 KGHSH, CDR2 LQKENI. The CDR3 loop spans 16 amino acids. With 0 bases clipped from V and 1 base from J, the junction kept 3 bases outside the gene matches.

The sample holds a few counts of this clone. The V and J genes are TRBV7-2 and TRBJ2-5, with 8 bases lining up with TRBD1. V lost 4 bases, J lost 7 bases, and 5 bases stayed unmatched. CDR3 length: 13 amino acids. CDR1 and CDR2 from the germline V gene are SGHTA and FQGNSA. The DNA for the CDR3 is TGTGCCAGCAGCTCCGACAGGGGCAGGACCCAGTACTTC. Its translation: CASSSDRGRTQYF.

This chain uses TRBV10-3 with TRBJ1-1, with 8 bases lining up with TRBD1. The CDR3 covers 14 residues. CDR1 and CDR2 (germline): ENHRY, SYGVKD. V lost 3 bases and J lost 7; bases outside the gene matches: 7. In DNA form, the CDR3 reads TGTGCCATCAGTGAAACAGGGGGAATTGGTGAAGCTTTCTTT. Protein sequence: CAISETGGIGEAFF.

The chain carries TRBV5-1 and TRBJ1-1, with D tentatively TRBD1 (5 bases). Trimming stripped 4 bases from V and 0 bases from J, with 13 bases between. Germline V gene sequence: CDR1 SGHRS, CDR2 YFSETQ. The CDR3 is 15 residues long. The CDR3 bases are TGCGCCAGCAGCCCTAGCGGGACGGTGAACACTGAAGCTTTCTTT. Amino acids: CASSPSGTVNTEAFF.

The J gene is TRBJ2-7, the V gene TRBV7-9; 8 nucleotides agree with TRBD1. There are 15 residues in the CDR3. After removal of 1 base from V and 3 bases from J, the junction contained 5 bases not matched to a gene. The germline CDR1 and CDR2 sequences are SEHNR and FQNEAQ (reference sequence). The CDR3 loop reads CASSLVAGGLYEQYF. The DNA for the CDR3 is TGTGCCAGCAGCTTAGTGGCAGGGGGCCTCTACGAGCAGTACTTC.

This clone was found once. The chain couples TRBV2 to TRBJ1-1; TRBD1 agrees at 7 bases. The CDR3 is 15 residues long. Germline V CDR1 and CDR2: SNHLY, FYNNEI. V lost 4 bases, J lost 2 bases, and 7 bases stayed unmatched. CDR3: CASSAMRQGNTEAFF. Written as DNA, the CDR3 is TGTGCCAGCAGTGCCATGAGACAGGGTAACACTGAAGCTTTCTTT.

The J gene is TRBJ2-6, the V gene TRBV5-6; TRBD1 matches at 7 bases. The V gene's germline CDR1 is SGHDT and CDR2 YYEEEE. With 7 bases clipped from V and 2 bases from J, the junction kept 6 bases outside the gene matches. The CDR3 is made up of 15 amino acids. The CDR3: CASYRGSAGANVLTF. Here the CDR3 DNA reads TGTGCCAGCTACAGGGGAAGTGCTGGGGCCAACGTCCTGACTTTC.

This clone was seen just once. This sequence joins TRBV10-3 and TRBJ2-7, with D maybe TRBD1 (6 bases). CDR1 is ENHRY, CDR2 SYGVKD, per germline. V lost 0 bases and J lost 3, with 12 bases in between. The CDR3 totals 15 residues. The CDR3 DNA sequence: TGTGCCATCAGTGAGTCGGGCAGGGGCATCTACGAGCAGTACTTC. Translated, it gives CAISESGRGIYEQYF.

The chain carries TRBV20-1 and TRBJ1-2; D might be TRBD1 (6 bases). Trimming left V 6 bases short and J 8 bases short, with 13 bases between. CDR3 length: 11 amino acids. Germline lookup yields CDR1 DFQATT and CDR2 SNEGSKA (reference sequence). The CDR3 loop reads CSAKGQRGYTF. In DNA form, the CDR3 reads TGCAGTGCCAAAGGACAGCGGGGCTACACCTTC.

The chain is built from TRBV4-1 and TRBJ1-4; D perhaps matches TRBD1 (6 bases). With 1 base removed from V and 8 bases from J, the gap between germline ends came to 14 bases. CDR1 is MGHRA and CDR2 is YSYEKL in the germline V gene. There are 15 residues in the CDR3. The CDR3 spells CASSQGAGAREKLFF. The CDR3 nucleotides are TGCGCCAGCAGCCAAGGCGCAGGGGCCAGGGAAAAACTGTTTTTT.

This clone appeared a few times. The CDR3 DNA is TGTGCCAGCTCACCAAGGGACAGAACCACAGATACGCAGTATTTT. Protein: CASSPRDRTTDTQYF. V is TRBV18 and J is TRBJ2-3, with 7 bases matching TRBD1. Germline-derived CDR1 and CDR2 are KGHSH and LQKENI. Trimming took 2 bases from V and 2 from J; bases not matched to a gene: 4. The CDR3 length is 15 residues.

V is TRBV6-5 and J is TRBJ2-7; 8 nucleotides match TRBD1. CDR3 size: 13 residues. Germline CDR1 is MNHEY and CDR2 is SVGAGI. V gave up 8 bases and J gave up 2 bases; unmatched junction bases: 5. The CDR3 region is CASGDRQTYEQYF. CDR3 in DNA: TGTGCCAGCGGGGACAGGCAGACCTACGAGCAGTACTTC.

The V call is TRBV6-1, the J call TRBJ1-2; D possibly corresponds to TRBD1 (5 bases). Deletions cut 6 bases from V and 0 bases from J, with 14 bases between. Germline loops: CDR1 MNHNS, CDR2 SASEGT. This CDR3 has 15 amino acids. This CDR3 is CASRYDSTTNYGYTF. In DNA form, the CDR3 reads TGTGCCAGCAGATACGACAGTACTACTAACTATGGCTACACCTTC.